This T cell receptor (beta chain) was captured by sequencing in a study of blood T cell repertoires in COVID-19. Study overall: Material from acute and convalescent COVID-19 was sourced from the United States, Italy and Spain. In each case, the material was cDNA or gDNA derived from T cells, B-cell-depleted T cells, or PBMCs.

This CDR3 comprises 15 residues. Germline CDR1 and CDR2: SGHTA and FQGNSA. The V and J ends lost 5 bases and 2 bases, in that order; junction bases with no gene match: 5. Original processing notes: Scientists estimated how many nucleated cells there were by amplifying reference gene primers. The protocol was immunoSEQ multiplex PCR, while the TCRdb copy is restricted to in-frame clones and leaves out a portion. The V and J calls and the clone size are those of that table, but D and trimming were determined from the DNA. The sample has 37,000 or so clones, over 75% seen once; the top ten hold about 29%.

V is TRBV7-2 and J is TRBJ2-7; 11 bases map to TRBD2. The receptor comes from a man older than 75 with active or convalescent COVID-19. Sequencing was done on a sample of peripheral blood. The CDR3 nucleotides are TGTGCCAGCAGCCGCGGGACTAGCGGAACCTACGAGCAGTACTTC. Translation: CASSRGTSGTYEQYF.